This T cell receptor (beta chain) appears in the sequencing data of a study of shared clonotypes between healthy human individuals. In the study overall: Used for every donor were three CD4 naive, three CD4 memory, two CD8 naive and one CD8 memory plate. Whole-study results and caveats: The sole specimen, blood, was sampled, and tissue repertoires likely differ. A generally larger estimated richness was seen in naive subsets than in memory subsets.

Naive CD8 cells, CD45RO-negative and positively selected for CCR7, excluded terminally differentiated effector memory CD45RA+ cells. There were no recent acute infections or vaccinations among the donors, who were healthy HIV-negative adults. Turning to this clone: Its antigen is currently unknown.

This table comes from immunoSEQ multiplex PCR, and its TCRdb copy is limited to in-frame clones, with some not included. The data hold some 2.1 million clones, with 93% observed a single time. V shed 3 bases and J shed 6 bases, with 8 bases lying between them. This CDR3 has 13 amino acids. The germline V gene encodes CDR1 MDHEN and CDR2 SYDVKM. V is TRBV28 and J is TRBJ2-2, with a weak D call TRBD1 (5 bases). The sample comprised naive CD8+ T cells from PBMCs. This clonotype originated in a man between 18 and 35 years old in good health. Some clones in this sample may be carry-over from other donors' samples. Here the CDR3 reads CASSFRAAGELFF. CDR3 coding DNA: TGTGCCAGCAGTTTCAGGGCGGCCGGGGAGCTGTTTTTT.